Each of the 12 T cell receptor beta chains below was sequenced from the same sample in a study of T cells in Graves' hyperthyroidism and ophthalmopathy. It was RNA transcripts that yielded the amplified TCR beta CDR3 regions. The HTBI primer set drove a first-round RT-PCR of the TCR CDR3. One entry per CDR3 protein, called by TCRdb with MiXCR from the multiplex PCR reads. Of around 520,000 distinct CDR3 sequences listed, less than 15% are singletons. The sequencing sample was made of blood. The receptors were gathered from a woman aged 40 to 49 with Graves' hyperthyroidism.

In regard to this clonotype: This may be a read error, as it is one base from a much larger clone. The genes are TRBV6-1 and TRBJ1-2; weak D call: TRBD1 (5 bases). CDR3 length: 13 amino acids. CDR1 is MNHNS, CDR2 SASEGT, per germline. V was shortened by 5 bases and J by 12 bases, with 19 bases between the two germline ends. CDR3 DNA sequence: TGTGCCAGCAGTCCTGCAGGGAATCCGGGCCACACCTTC. This gives the protein CASSPAGNPGHTF.

This clonotype was seen only a few times. This chain joins TRBV6-5 and TRBJ2-7; 8 nucleotides align to TRBD2. The CDR3 has 15 amino acids. Losses at the gene ends were 4 bases for V and 4 bases for J; bases not matched to a gene: 9. CDR1 and CDR2 (germline): MNHEY, SVGAGI. CDR3 in amino acids: CASSSRVAGWYEQYF. As DNA, the CDR3 is TGTGCCAGCAGTTCTCGGGTAGCGGGATGGTACGAGCAGTACTTC.

This sequence joins TRBV20-1 and TRBJ2-7, with 8 bases aligning to TRBD1. CDR1 is DFQATT, CDR2 SNEGSKA, per germline (reference sequence). The CDR3 has 11 residues. V gave up 5 bases and J gave up 6 bases; unmatched junction bases: 3. The CDR3 DNA reads TGCAGTGCTGCCGGGACAGGCGAGCAGTACTTC. It specifies CSAAGTGEQYF.

The V and J genes are TRBV7-9 and TRBJ1-1, with TRBD1 as a possible D gene (6 bases). Germline assignment: CDR1 SEHNR and CDR2 FQNEAQ (reference sequence). The CDR3 runs 16 residues. Trimming stripped 4 bases from V and 3 bases from J, with 18 bases between. CDR3 sequence reads: CASSSLQGLGDTEAFF. CDR3 DNA: TGTGCCAGCAGCTCCTTACAGGGCCTCGGGGACACTGAAGCTTTCTTT.

This sequence joins TRBV28 and TRBJ2-2; 9 nucleotides line up with TRBD2. Germline V gene data show CDR1 as MDHEN and CDR2 as SYDVKM. Trimming cost V 8 bases and J 0 bases; bases outside gene matches: 4. This CDR3 has 15 residues. CDR3 DNA sequence: TGTGCCAGCTGGAGCGGGAGGACGAACACCGGGGAGCTGTTTTTT. Translation gives CASWSGRTNTGELFF.

A few counts support this clonotype. The CDR3 sequence: CASSSGQNSGNTIYF. The CDR3 DNA follows: TGTGCCAGCAGTTCGGGACAGAACTCTGGAAACACCATATATTTT. The chain joins TRBV28 to TRBJ1-3, with TRBD1 identical over 7 bases. There are 15 residues in the CDR3. V gave up 4 bases and J gave up 0 bases; unmatched junction bases: 3. Germline V gene lookup returns CDR1 MDHEN and CDR2 SYDVKM. The full variable domain, completed using reference TRBV28 and TRBJ1-3, is DVKVTQSSRYLVKRTGEKVFLECVQDMDHENMFWYRQDPGLGLRLIYFSYDVKMKEKGDIPEGYSVSREKKERFSLILESASTNQTSMYLCASSSGQNSGNTIYFGEGSWLTVV.

This clonotype was detected many times. CDR3 residues: CASSFVGREKETQYF. The CDR3 DNA is TGTGCCAGCAGTTTTGTCGGGCGGGAAAAGGAGACCCAGTACTTC. This chain uses TRBV12-3 or TRBV12-4 with TRBJ2-5; D is possibly TRBD2 (6 bases). Trimming pared 3 bases from V and 5 bases from J, leaving 16 bases between. The CDR3 runs 15 residues.

This clonotype was picked up one time. V usage is TRBV19 and J usage is TRBJ2-2; 8 bases align to TRBD1. The CDR3 is made up of 18 amino acids. Germline CDR1 reads LNHDA; CDR2 reads SQIVND (reference sequence). The V segment lost 9 bases and the J segment 1 base; nucleotides outside the gene matches: 16. The CDR3 sequence is CASQAGQGRRLNTGELFF. The CDR3 bases are TGTGCCAGCCAGGCAGGACAGGGTCGCCGTCTGAACACCGGGGAGCTGTTTTTT.

This clonotype was observed at least ten times. The gene calls are TRBV20-1 and TRBJ2-1; D is perhaps TRBD2 (6 bases). The germline V gene encodes CDR1 DFQATT and CDR2 SNEGSKA (reference sequence). The CDR3 consists of 13 residues. Trimming shortened V by 4 bases and J by 3 bases, and 10 bases separated the two germline ends. CDR3 sequence: CSATGTYYNEQFF. CDR3 coding DNA: TGCAGTGCTACAGGGACTTACTACAATGAGCAGTTCTTC.

This clonotype was counted between two and nine times. The rearrangement uses TRBV11-2 and TRBJ2-7; possible D gene TRBD1, 6 bases. CDR3 size: 13 residues. V was trimmed by 7 bases and J by 7 bases, leaving 17 bases between them. Germline loops: CDR1 SGHAT, CDR2 FQNNGV. The CDR3 sequence: CASTSSTGKEQYF. The CDR3 DNA sequence: TGTGCCAGCACGTCATCTACAGGGAAGGAGCAGTACTTC.

This clonotype was found many times. CDR3 nucleotides: TGTGCCAGCAGCCGTGGCGAGCTGAGCTACAATGAGCAGTTCTTC. It codes for CASSRGELSYNEQFF. The chain is built from TRBV3-1 and TRBJ2-1; D gene unclear. This CDR3 comprises 15 residues. Germline CDR1 reads LGHDT; CDR2 reads YNNKEL (reference sequence). V was pared by 4 bases and J by 3 bases, with 13 bases between.

In regard to this clonotype: The final CDR3 position lacks the conserved phenylalanine or tryptophan, pointing to a likely read error. The chain carries TRBV2 and TRBJ2-4; 16 positions match TRBD2. Trimming cost V 7 bases and J 5 bases; bases outside gene matches: 8. Per the germline V gene, CDR1 is SNHLY and CDR2 is FYNNEI. The CDR3 runs 17 residues. CDR3 nucleotide sequence: TGTGCCAGCACTCAGGGACTAGCGGGAGGGCCTGAAAACATTCAGTACTCC. It translates to CASTQGLAGGPENIQYS.